In this sample, the clone carrying this TCR beta chain turned up once. This entry comes from a study of CD8 T cells in Susac syndrome. CDR1 and CDR2 (germline): SGHTA, FQGNSA. The V and J ends lost 1 base and 4 bases respectively, with 10 bases between them. This CDR3 region has 14 residues. RNA in amounts of about 0.5 to 1 ug was reverse transcribed with random hexamers. TCRdb re-analysed the immunoSEQ multiplex PCR reads in MiXCR, keeping a single row per CDR3 protein. The profile shows approximately 200,000 distinct CDR3 sequences, roughly 94% of them singletons. The origin of this receptor is a human donor with multiple sclerosis. The chain employs TRBV7-2 and TRBJ1-2; D gene ambiguous. Sample: CD4+ T cells from PBMCs. The CDR3 loop reads CASSLGAQTYGYTF. In DNA, the CDR3 is TGTGCCAGCAGCTTAGGAGCACAGACCTATGGCTACACCTTC.